The 6 T cell receptor beta chains below were found in one sample sequenced in a study of shared clonotypes between healthy human individuals. The data were produced by immunoSEQ multiplex PCR, yet TCRdb's version contains in-frame clones alone and is incomplete. In the table there are under 600,000 clones, roughly 97% of which are singletons. The specimen was naive CD4+ T cells sorted from blood. Subset of the sample: CD45RA+ positively selected. The receptors derive from a woman aged 25 to 39 in good health.

V is TRBV13 and J is TRBJ1-1; D unresolved. The CDR3 totals 14 residues. Germline values: CDR1 PRHDT, CDR2 FYEKMQ (reference sequence). Trimming pared 2 bases from V and 0 bases from J, leaving 7 bases between. The CDR3 DNA follows: TGTGCCAGCAGCTTACGGCTTATGAACACTGAAGCTTTCTTT. It specifies CASSLRLMNTEAFF.

This clone turned up a few times. This chain connects TRBV30 to TRBJ1-5, with a possible D match to TRBD1 (5 bases). This CDR3 has 13 residues. V shed 4 bases and J shed 7 bases, with 14 bases lying between them. The germline V gene has CDR1 GTSNPN and CDR2 SVGIG (reference sequence). As DNA, the CDR3 is TGTGCCTGGACGGGGCAGGGTGGACAGCCCCAGCATTTT. Encoded protein: CAWTGQGGQPQHF.

The genes are TRBV19 and TRBJ2-5; 12 bases align to TRBD1. The length of the CDR3 is 18 residues. Trimming removed 3 bases from V and 5 bases from J; junction bases left unmatched: 13. Germline lookup yields CDR1 LNHDA and CDR2 SQIVND (reference sequence). The chain's CDR3 is CASSMASGTGGGRETQYF. CDR3 in DNA: TGTGCCAGTAGTATGGCTTCGGGGACAGGGGGCGGTCGGGAGACCCAGTACTTC.

The chain couples TRBV28 to TRBJ1-2, with 9 bases fitting TRBD1. The germline gives CDR1 MDHEN, CDR2 SYDVKM. J gave up 8 bases and V 5 bases, and 9 bases lay outside the gene matches. This CDR3 spans 14 amino acids. The CDR3 DNA sequence: TGTGCCAGCAGTACCTCCGGGACAGGGCGAGGCTACACCTTC. Translation: CASSTSGTGRGYTF.

This clone was detected only once. The V and J genes are TRBV5-4 and TRBJ2-7, with unresolved D. This CDR3 contains 11 residues. Germline lookup yields CDR1 SGHNT and CDR2 YYREEE (reference sequence). V lost 3 bases and J 6 bases, leaving 7 bases between the germline ends. The CDR3 loop is CASSSVSEQYF. The CDR3 region has the DNA TGTGCCAGCAGCTCAGTAAGCGAGCAGTACTTC. The variable domain in full, with the rest retrieved from reference TRBV5-4 and TRBJ2-7, is ETGVTQSPTHLIKTRGQQVTLRCSSQSGHNTVSWYQQALGQGPQFIFQYYREEENGRGNFPPRFSGLQFPNYSSELNVNALELDDSALYLCASSSVSEQYFGPGTRLTVT.

J is TRBJ2-7 and V is TRBV29-1; tentative D call: TRBD2 (5 bases). V was trimmed by 4 bases and J by 6 bases, leaving 10 bases between them. CDR3 size: 11 residues. Germline lookup yields CDR1 SQVTM and CDR2 ANQGSEA. The CDR3 sequence: CSVASGSEQYF. DNA for the CDR3: TGCAGCGTTGCGTCTGGGAGCGAGCAGTACTTC.